The sample holds one count of the clone carrying this T cell receptor (beta chain). Its antigen remains unknown. This specimen belongs to a study of immune evolution from preneoplasia to lung adenocarcinoma. The study, taken as a whole, reports: Later-stage lesions seemingly showed higher T cell density and diversity than normal lung.

V shed 7 bases, J shed 2 bases, and the junction held 10 bases outside the gene matches. Germline loops: CDR1 MDHEN, CDR2 SYDVKM. The CDR3 is made up of 17 amino acids. Method: immunoSEQ multiplex PCR; TCRdb's copy keeps in-frame clones and lacks some. The sample has 7,000 or so clones; roughly three quarters are singletons. H&E slides confirmed each diagnosis, reviewed by two pathologists independently. The sequenced sample consisted of FFPE adjacent normal lung tissue. The chain combines TRBV28 with TRBJ2-6; 8 nucleotides agree with TRBD1. This TCR came from a person aged 65 to 85 with lung adenocarcinoma. Here the CDR3 reads CASTGRTGIPGANVLTF. Written as DNA, the CDR3 is TGTGCCAGCACAGGCCGGACAGGGATACCTGGGGCCAACGTCCTGACTTTC.